The present T cell receptor (beta chain) was sequenced within a study of blood T cell repertoires in COVID-19. In the authors' workflow: Nucleated cell counts were estimated from reference gene primer amplification. Data came from immunoSEQ multiplex PCR; TCRdb stores just in-frame clones and leaves some out. The V and J calls and clone size were taken over from that table, and D and trimming were inferred from the DNA. The sample lists under 200,000 clones; 70% to 90% were seen once. CDR1 is SNHLY, CDR2 FYNNEI, per germline. The CDR3 extends over 14 amino acids. V shed 5 bases, J shed 8 bases, and the junction held 6 bases outside the gene matches.

This receptor was obtained from a man aged 55 to 70 with active or convalescent COVID-19. V and J are TRBV2 and TRBJ2-1, with 10 bases aligning to TRBD2. The specimen was peripheral blood. DNA for the CDR3: TGTGCCAGCAGTAGCGGGGGGGGAGACTATGAGCAGTTCTTC. Translation gives CASSSGGGDYEQFF.